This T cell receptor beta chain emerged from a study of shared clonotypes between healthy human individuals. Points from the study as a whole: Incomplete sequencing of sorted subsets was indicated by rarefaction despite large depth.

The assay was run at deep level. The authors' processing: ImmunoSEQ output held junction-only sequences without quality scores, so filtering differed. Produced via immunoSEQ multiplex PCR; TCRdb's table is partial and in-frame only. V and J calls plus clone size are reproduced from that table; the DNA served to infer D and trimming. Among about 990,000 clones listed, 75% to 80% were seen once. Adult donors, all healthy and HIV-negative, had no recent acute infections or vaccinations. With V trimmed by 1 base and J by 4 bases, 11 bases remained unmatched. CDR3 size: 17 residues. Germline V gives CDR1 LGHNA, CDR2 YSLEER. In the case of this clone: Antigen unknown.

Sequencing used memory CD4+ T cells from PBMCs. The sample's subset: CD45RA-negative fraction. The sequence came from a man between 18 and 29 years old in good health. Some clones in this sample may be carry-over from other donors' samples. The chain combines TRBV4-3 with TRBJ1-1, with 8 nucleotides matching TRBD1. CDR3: CASSQGSLTGDATEAFF. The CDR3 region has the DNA TGCGCCAGCAGCCAAGGGAGCCTGACAGGGGATGCCACTGAAGCTTTCTTT.